Below, 26 T cell receptor beta chains from the same sample are listed, as sequenced in a study of T cell responses to AZD1222 COVID-19 vaccine. The data were produced by immunoSEQ multiplex PCR, yet TCRdb's version contains in-frame clones alone and is incomplete. The sample records 30,000 to 35,000 clones, 78% being singletons. The sequences come from peripheral blood, collected 28 days after the second AZD1222 dose. The receptors shown here come from an adult who received the AZD1222 COVID-19 vaccine.

The genes are TRBV7-2 and TRBJ2-2; D may be TRBD1 (8 bases). CDR3 size: 15 residues. Germline CDR1 and CDR2: SGHTA and FQGNSA. Between the trimmed V and J ends, which lost 5 bases and 4 bases, there was a span of 14 bases. CDR3 sequence (DNA): TGTGCCAGCAGCCGGACAGGGAGGGGCACCGGGGAGCTGTTTTTT. Residues: CASSRTGRGTGELFF. Together with reference TRBV7-2 and TRBJ2-2, the CDR3 gives the full variable domain: GAGVSQSPSNKVTEKGKDVELRCDPISGHTALYWYRQSLGQGLEFLIYFQGNSAPDKSGLPSDRFSAERTGGSVSTLTIQRTQQEDSAVYLCASSRTGRGTGELFFGEGSRLTVL.

The chain is built from TRBV7-8 and TRBJ2-3, with D tentatively TRBD2 (6 bases). The CDR3 extends over 14 amino acids. V dropped 5 bases and J dropped 5 bases, with 14 bases sitting between them. Per germline, CDR1 SGHVS and CDR2 FQNEAQ. CDR3 nucleotide sequence: TGTGCCAGCAGCCAAACCCCCGGGAGAGATACGCAGTATTTT. This sequence encodes CASSQTPGRDTQYF. The complete variable domain, with remaining parts taken from reference TRBV7-8 and TRBJ2-3, reads GAGVSQSPRYKVAKRGQDVALRCDPISGHVSLFWYQQALGQGPEFLTYFQNEAQLDKSGLPSDRFFAERPEGSVSTLKIQRTQQEDSAVYLCASSQTPGRDTQYFGPGTRLTVL.

CDR3 sequence (DNA): TGCGCCAGCAGGTGGACAGGGAACACTGAAGCTTTCTTT. It translates to CASRWTGNTEAFF. V and J are TRBV10-2 and TRBJ1-1; TRBD1 matches at 7 bases. The CDR3 totals 13 residues. Per germline, CDR1 WSHSY and CDR2 SAAADI. The trim removed 6 bases at V and 1 base at J, leaving 2 bases unmatched.

The rearrangement uses TRBV6-5 and TRBJ2-2; D ambiguous. With 6 bases removed from V and 0 bases from J, the gap between germline ends came to 11 bases. The germline V gene has CDR1 MNHEY and CDR2 SVGAGI. The CDR3 is made up of 15 amino acids. The CDR3 nucleotides read TGTGCCAGCAGCCCCCTGATAACGAACACCGGGGAGCTGTTTTTT. It specifies CASSPLITNTGELFF.

This clone was picked up one time. The chain links TRBV7-3 to TRBJ2-1; D tentatively reads TRBD1 or TRBD2 (5 bases each). The CDR3 sequence is 16 residues long. CDR1 SGHTA and CDR2 FQGTGA come from the germline V gene. V was trimmed by 5 bases and J by 4 bases, leaving 18 bases between them. CDR3 sequence reads: CASSPTPGRMYNEQFF. DNA of the CDR3: TGTGCCAGCAGCCCAACCCCGGGACGGATGTACAATGAGCAGTTCTTC.

This clone was counted between two and nine times. The chain joins TRBV18 to TRBJ2-7; 8 bases are a match to TRBD2. Looked up from germline, CDR1 is KGHSH and CDR2 is LQKENI. The CDR3 runs 14 residues. After removal of 0 bases from V and 6 bases from J, the junction contained 4 bases not matched to a gene. Here the CDR3 reads CASSPPSGGFEQYF. As DNA, the CDR3 is TGTGCCAGCTCACCACCGAGCGGGGGCTTCGAGCAGTACTTC.

This clone was detected only a few times. The CDR3 sequence is CATSRVRQRGAYTYNEQFF. CDR3 nucleotide sequence: TGTGCCACCAGCAGAGTTCGCCAGCGGGGAGCGTATACCTACAATGAGCAGTTCTTC. The V gene is TRBV15, the J gene TRBJ2-1; 7 nucleotides match TRBD2. The CDR3 runs to 19 residues. The V and J ends lost 1 base and 2 bases, in that order; junction bases with no gene match: 14. Germline CDR1 and CDR2: LNHNV and YYDKDF (reference sequence).

This chain links TRBV11-3 with TRBJ2-4, with 9 bases identical to TRBD1. CDR1 and CDR2 (germline): SGHNT, YENEEA. V dropped 8 bases and J dropped 7; count of bases not matched to a gene: 18. The CDR3 runs 17 residues. The CDR3 sequence: CASGFPRQGDFRNIQYF. For the CDR3, the DNA is TGTGCCAGCGGATTTCCTAGACAGGGGGATTTTAGGAACATTCAGTACTTC.

V gene TRBV4-2 combines with J gene TRBJ1-4; D remains ambiguous. The V end lost 0 bases, the J end lost 0 bases, and 11 bases lay between the germline ends. Germline CDR1 and CDR2: LGHNA and YNFKEQ. The CDR3 is 17 residues long. CDR3 sequence (DNA): TGTGCCAGCAGCCAAGATATTCGTAGGGCAACTAATGAAAAACTGTTTTTT. Its protein is CASSQDIRRATNEKLFF.

The chain is built from TRBV10-3 and TRBJ2-2; D may be TRBD2 (6 bases). The germline gives CDR1 ENHRY, CDR2 SYGVKD. The CDR3 runs 15 residues. V lost 2 bases and J lost 10, with 17 bases in between. The DNA of the CDR3 is TGTGCCATCAGTGAGGCGGGGTCGATTAAGATGGAGCTGTTTTTT. Amino acid sequence: CAISEAGSIKMELFF.

The rearrangement uses TRBV12-5 and TRBJ1-2; D gene unclear. V lost 3 bases and J lost 6, with 11 bases in between. Per germline, CDR1 LGHNT and CDR2 FRNRAP. The CDR3 totals 13 residues. CDR3 protein: CASGFSDPNGYTF. DNA for the CDR3: TGTGCTAGTGGTTTTTCTGACCCTAATGGCTACACCTTC.

V usage is TRBV2 and J usage is TRBJ2-7; 8 bases line up with TRBD1. Germline V gene data show CDR1 as SNHLY and CDR2 as FYNNEI. The CDR3 contains 12 residues. V trimming: 5 bases; J trimming: 6 bases; junction bases outside the gene matches: 3. CDR3 amino acids: CASSPDRGEQYF. Written as DNA, the CDR3 is TGTGCCAGCAGTCCTGACAGGGGCGAGCAGTACTTC.

The chain has TRBV10-3 and TRBJ2-7; D ambiguous. This CDR3 spans 12 amino acids. Deletions cut 2 bases from V and 7 bases from J, with 9 bases between. CDR1 and CDR2 (germline): ENHRY, SYGVKD. CDR3 loop: CAISEVGVEQYV. CDR3 bases: TGTGCCATCAGTGAGGTTGGGGTTGAGCAGTACGTC.

The rearrangement uses TRBV7-8 and TRBJ1-5, with D perhaps TRBD1 (5 bases). The CDR3 runs to 15 residues. Trimming took off 2 bases at V and 5 bases at J, with 13 bases between the two ends. In germline, CDR1 is SGHVS, CDR2 FQNEAQ. The CDR3 nucleotides are TGTGCCAGCAGCTTAAGCGGGGGGTGGCATCAGCCCCAGCATTTT. Its translation: CASSLSGGWHQPQHF.

The rearrangement links TRBV10-3 to TRBJ2-5; 7 bases match TRBD2. The CDR3 covers 15 residues. The germline V gene encodes CDR1 ENHRY and CDR2 SYGVKD. Trimming removed 4 bases from V and 5 bases from J; junction bases left unmatched: 10. This CDR3 reads CAISASGTGGETQYF. In DNA form, the CDR3 reads TGTGCCATCAGTGCATCCGGGACGGGGGGTGAGACCCAGTACTTC.

V gene TRBV12-5 combines with J gene TRBJ2-7; 7 nucleotides line up with TRBD2. The ends lost 6 bases at V and 2 bases at J; junction bases unmatched: 4. CDR1 and CDR2 from the germline V gene are LGHNT and FRNRAP. The CDR3 is 13 amino acids. The CDR3 DNA reads as TGTGCTAGTGGACGGAGCGGGGCCTACGAGCAGTACGTC. It codes for CASGRSGAYEQYV.

The chain carries TRBV10-2 and TRBJ2-1; TRBD2 matches 10 bases. CDR1 and CDR2 from the germline V gene are WSHSY and SAAADI. The V and J ends lost 6 bases and 5 bases, in that order; junction bases with no gene match: 7. The CDR3 is 15 amino acids. The CDR3 bases are TGCGCCAGCAGGCGCGGACTAGCGGCTAACAATGAGCAGTTCTTC. It codes for CASRRGLAANNEQFF.

The rearrangement links TRBV11-3 to TRBJ2-2, with 9 bases fitting TRBD1. Germline lookup yields CDR1 SGHNT and CDR2 YENEEA. The CDR3 is 16 amino acids. V was pared by 5 bases and J by 1 base, with 5 bases of the junction left unmatched. The DNA of the CDR3 is TGTGCCAGCAGCCACAGGGGGCTAGGGAACACCGGGGAGCTGTTTTTT. It translates to CASSHRGLGNTGELFF.

The chain links TRBV30 to TRBJ2-7, with D uncertain. V gave up 1 base and J gave up 6 bases, with 10 bases separating them. Germline values: CDR1 GTSNPN, CDR2 SVGIG (reference sequence). The CDR3 has 12 amino acids. For the CDR3, the DNA is TGTGCCTGGAGTGACGGATCCGGCGAGCAGTACGTC. Its protein is CAWSDGSGEQYV.

This rearrangement joins TRBV5-5 to TRBJ1-5; D perhaps matches TRBD1 (5 bases). This CDR3 is built from 18 residues. Germline assignment: CDR1 SGHKS and CDR2 YYEKEE (reference sequence). Trimming left V 0 bases short and J 6 bases short, with 22 bases between. The CDR3 bases are TGTGCCAGCAGCTTGGGGGTGGCAGGGAATTCTCGCGGTCAGCCCCAGCATTTT. Translation gives CASSLGVAGNSRGQPQHF.

The chain uses TRBV7-9 and TRBJ2-2; 7 positions match TRBD2. Per germline, CDR1 SEHNR and CDR2 FQNEAQ (reference sequence). V shed 4 bases and J 3 bases; nucleotides not matched to a gene: 5. This CDR3 has 15 residues. Written as DNA, the CDR3 is TGTGCCAGCAGCTCAAGGACTAGTTACACCGGGGAGCTGTTTTTT. Translated: CASSSRTSYTGELFF.

The gene calls are TRBV11-3 and TRBJ2-3; tentatively, D is TRBD2 (6 bases). The germline V and J ends were trimmed by 3 bases and 0 bases, with 10 bases remaining between them. The CDR3 loop spans 15 amino acids. Per germline, CDR1 SGHNT and CDR2 YENEEA. The CDR3 DNA is TGTGCCAGCAGCTTGATGGCGGGGAGCACAGATACGCAGTATTTT. Its translation: CASSLMAGSTDTQYF.

The gene calls are TRBV3-1 (or the pseudogene TRBV3-2) and TRBJ1-4, with a tentative D call TRBD1 (5 bases). The CDR3 has 15 residues. Germline V gene lookup returns CDR1 LGHDT and CDR2 YNNKEL (reference sequence). The V gene lost 0 bases and the J gene lost 3 bases, with 8 bases spanning the gap. This chain's CDR3 is CASSQDRGANEKLFF. Here the CDR3 DNA reads TGTGCCAGCAGCCAAGATCGGGGGGCTAATGAAAAACTGTTTTTT.

The chain recombines TRBV7-9 with TRBJ1-2, with 7 bases that match TRBD1. The CDR3 totals 14 residues. Looked up from germline, CDR1 is SEHNR and CDR2 is FQNEAQ (reference sequence). Trimming at V came to 5 bases and at J to 5 bases, leaving 8 bases not matched to a gene. The CDR3: CASSPRTGKYGYTF. The CDR3 nucleotides read TGTGCCAGCAGCCCGAGGACAGGAAAATATGGCTACACCTTC.

The rearrangement joins TRBV7-2 to TRBJ1-2; tentative D call: TRBD1 (5 bases). This CDR3 has 14 residues. Germline V gene data show CDR1 as SGHTA and CDR2 as FQGNSA. V lost 5 bases and J lost 1, with 11 bases in between. The CDR3 DNA is TGTGCCAGCAGCCGGGTGACAGATAACTATGGCTACACCTTC. Its translation is CASSRVTDNYGYTF.

This clone was picked up one time. The chain has TRBV11-3 and TRBJ1-1, with TRBD1 identical over 9 bases. Germline CDR1 is SGHNT and CDR2 is YENEEA. Unmatched junction bases numbered 5, after V lost 5 bases and J lost 1 base. This CDR3 has 15 amino acids. CDR3 sequence (DNA): TGTGCCAGCAGCCGAAGGACAGGGGCGAACACTGAAGCTTTCTTT. It codes for CASSRRTGANTEAFF. The full variable domain, completed using reference TRBV11-3 and TRBJ1-1, is EAGVVQSPRYKIIEKKQPVAFWCNPISGHNTLYWYLQNLGQGPELLIRYENEEAVDDSQLPKDRFSAERLKGVDSTLKIQPAELGDSAVYLCASSRRTGANTEAFFGQGTRLTVV.